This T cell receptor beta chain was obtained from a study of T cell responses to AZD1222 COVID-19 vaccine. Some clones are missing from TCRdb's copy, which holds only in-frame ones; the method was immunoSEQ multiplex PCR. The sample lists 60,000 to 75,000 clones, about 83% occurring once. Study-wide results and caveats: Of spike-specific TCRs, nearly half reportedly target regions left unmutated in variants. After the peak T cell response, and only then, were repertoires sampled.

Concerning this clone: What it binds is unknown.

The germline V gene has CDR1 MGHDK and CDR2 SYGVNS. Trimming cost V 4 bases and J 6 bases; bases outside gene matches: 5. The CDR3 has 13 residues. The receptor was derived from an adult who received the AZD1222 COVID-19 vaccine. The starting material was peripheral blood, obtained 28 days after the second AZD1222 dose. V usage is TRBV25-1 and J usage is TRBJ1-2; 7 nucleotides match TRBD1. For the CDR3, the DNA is TGTGCCAGCAGTGCAATACAGGGGAATGGCTACACCTTC. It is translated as CASSAIQGNGYTF.